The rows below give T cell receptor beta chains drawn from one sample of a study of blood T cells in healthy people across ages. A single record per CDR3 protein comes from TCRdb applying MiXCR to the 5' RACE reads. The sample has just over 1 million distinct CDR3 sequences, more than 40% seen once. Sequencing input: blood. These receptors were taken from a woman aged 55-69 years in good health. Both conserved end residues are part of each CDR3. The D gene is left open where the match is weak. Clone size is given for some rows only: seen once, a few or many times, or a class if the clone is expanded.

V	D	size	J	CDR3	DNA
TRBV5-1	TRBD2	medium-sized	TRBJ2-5	CASSLSSGGFETQYF	TGCGCCAGCAGCTTGTCTAGCGGCGGGTTCGAGACCCAGTACTTC
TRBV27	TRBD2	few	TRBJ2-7	CASSLTSGGAYEQYF	TGTGCCAGCAGTTTAACCAGCGGGGGGGCCTACGAGCAGTACTTC
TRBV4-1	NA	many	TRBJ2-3	CASSQDPPGTTDTQYF	TGCGCCAGCAGCCAAGACCCCCCCGGGACCACAGATACGCAGTATTTT
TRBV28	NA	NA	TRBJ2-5	CASSSSVRVQETQYF	TGTGCCAGCAGTTCTTCCGTCAGGGTCCAAGAGACCCAGTACTTC
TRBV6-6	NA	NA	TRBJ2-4	CASSYGELVLAKNIQYF	TGTGCCAGCAGTTACGGAGAATTGGTCCTAGCCAAAAACATTCAGTACTTC
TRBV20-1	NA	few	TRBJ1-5	CSARGIPRVSNQPQHF	TGCAGTGCTAGAGGAATTCCCCGAGTGAGCAATCAGCCCCAGCATTTT
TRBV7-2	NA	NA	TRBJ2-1	CASRPPSGLNEQFF	TGTGCCAGCAGGCCGCCAAGCGGGCTTAATGAGCAGTTCTTC
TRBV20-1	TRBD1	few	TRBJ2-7	CSATGGASSYEQYF	TGCAGTGCCACAGGGGGCGCGTCCTCCTACGAGCAGTACTTC
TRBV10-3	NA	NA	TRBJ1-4	CAIGGAATNEKLFF	TGTGCCATCGGAGGGGCTGCAACTAATGAAAAACTGTTTTTT
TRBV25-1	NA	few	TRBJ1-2	CATYEGEGYTF	TGTGCCACCTACGAGGGGGAAGGCTACACCTTC
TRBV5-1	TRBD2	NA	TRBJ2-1	CASSGSGRAEQFF	TGCGCCAGCAGCGGTAGCGGGAGGGCTGAGCAGTTCTTC
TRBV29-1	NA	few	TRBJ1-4	CSAGRTATNEKLFF	TGCAGCGCGGGCCGGACAGCGACTAATGAAAAACTGTTTTTT
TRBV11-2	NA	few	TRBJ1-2	CATRDTYGYTF	TGTGCTACCAGGGACACCTATGGCTACACCTTC
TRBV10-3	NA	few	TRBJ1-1	CAITPEGGGEAFF	TGTGCCATCACGCCAGAGGGCGGGGGTGAAGCTTTCTTT
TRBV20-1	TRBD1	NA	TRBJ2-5	CSATGTGGRETQYF	TGCAGTGCTACCGGTACAGGGGGCAGAGAGACCCAGTACTTC
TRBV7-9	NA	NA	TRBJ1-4	CASSRQGDANEKLFF	TGTGCCAGCAGCAGACAAGGAGACGCTAATGAAAAACTGTTTTTT
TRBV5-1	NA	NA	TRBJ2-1	CASSLGQGTVNEQFF	TGCGCCAGCAGCTTGGGCCAGGGGACGGTCAATGAGCAGTTCTTC
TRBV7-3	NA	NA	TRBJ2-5	CASSLNGWETQYF	TGTGCCAGCAGCCTAAATGGGTGGGAGACCCAGTACTTC
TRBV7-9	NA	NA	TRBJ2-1	CASSPGARVTYNGQFF	TGTGCCAGCAGCCCCGGGGCGCGGGTTACTTACAATGGGCAGTTCTTC
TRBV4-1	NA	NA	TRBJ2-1	CASSQDTSRSSYNEQFF	TGCGCCAGCAGCCAAGATACGAGCAGGAGCTCCTACAATGAGCAGTTCTTC
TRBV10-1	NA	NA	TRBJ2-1	CATKYRDEQFF	TGCGCCACCAAATACAGGGATGAGCAGTTCTTC
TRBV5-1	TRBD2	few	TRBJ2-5	CASAQGLAGYQETQYF	TGCGCCAGCGCACAGGGGCTAGCGGGATACCAAGAGACCCAGTACTTC
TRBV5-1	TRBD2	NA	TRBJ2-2	CASSILTSGSPGELFF	TGCGCCAGCAGCATCCTGACTAGCGGGAGTCCCGGGGAGCTGTTTTTT
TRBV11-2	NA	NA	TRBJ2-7	CASSSNPGGGRTYEQYF	TGTGCCAGCAGCAGCAACCCAGGCGGAGGCCGAACCTACGAGCAGTACTTC